One and the same sample provided the 27 T cell receptor beta chains below, sequenced in a study of T cells in tuberculosis. Sorting used thawed, overnight-rested PBMC stained with anti-CD3, a viability dye and GMM-loaded CD1B tetramer. CD1B tetramers were loaded with Rhodococcus equi-derived C32 glucose monomycolate. The protocol was immunoSEQ multiplex PCR, while the TCRdb copy is restricted to in-frame clones and leaves out a portion. The data contain tens of thousands of clones, roughly 90% of them singletons. The sequenced sample consisted of CD1b-GMM tetramer-negative cells sorted from PBMCs. The receptor source for this set is an adult woman with latent tuberculosis.

V and J are TRBV13 and TRBJ2-1, with D possibly TRBD2 on 5 matching bases. The CDR3 totals 18 residues. V lost 4 bases and J 4 bases, leaving 23 bases between the germline ends. CDR1 is PRHDT and CDR2 is FYEKMQ in the germline V gene (reference sequence). The CDR3 DNA reads TGTGCCAGCAGCTCCGCGACCCCACGAGGGTTCGAGTACAATGAGCAGTTCTTC. It encodes CASSSATPRGFEYNEQFF.

This chain connects TRBV19 to TRBJ1-5; TRBD1 matches at 9 bases. CDR3 length equals 15 residues. V lost 3 bases and J lost 4; bases outside the gene matches: 4. In germline, CDR1 is LNHDA, CDR2 SQIVND (reference sequence). CDR3 residues: CASSILQGANQPQHF. The CDR3 region has the DNA TGTGCCAGTAGTATCCTACAGGGGGCTAATCAGCCCCAGCATTTT. The whole variable domain, filled in from reference TRBV19 and TRBJ1-5, reads DGGITQSPKYLFRKEGQNVTLSCEQNLNHDAMYWYRQDPGQGLRLIYYSQIVNDFQKGDIAEGYSVSREKKESFPLTVTSAQKNPTAFYLCASSILQGANQPQHFGDGTRLSIL.

The table lists this clone with a few counts. The chain is built from TRBV11-3 and TRBJ2-7; D unresolved. Germline CDR1 SGHNT, CDR2 YENEEA. This CDR3 contains 14 residues. The ends were cut back, 3 bases at V and 4 bases at J, with 13 bases in the middle. This CDR3 reads CASSLRSPLYEQYV. The CDR3 DNA reads as TGTGCCAGCAGCTTGAGGTCACCACTTTACGAGCAGTACGTC.

This sequence joins TRBV11-2 and TRBJ2-7; D remains ambiguous. Germline CDR1 reads SGHAT; CDR2 reads FQNNGV. V was clipped by 5 bases and J by 2 bases, with 10 bases between them. The CDR3 runs 13 residues. The CDR3 is CASSPTEPYEQYF. As DNA, the CDR3 is TGTGCCAGCAGCCCCACGGAGCCCTACGAGCAGTACTTC.

The gene calls are TRBV7-8 and TRBJ2-2, with D tentatively TRBD1 (6 bases). Trimming took off 0 bases at V and 1 base at J, with 9 bases between the two ends. There are 16 residues in the CDR3. CDR1 is SGHVS and CDR2 is FQNEAQ in the germline V gene. The CDR3 coding sequence is TGTGCCAGCAGCTTAGCCAACAGGGAGAACACCGGGGAGCTGTTTTTT. Its protein is CASSLANRENTGELFF.

This clone was seen once. CDR3 coding DNA: TGCGCCAGCAGTTCTACCTTAACGACAGGCACCGGGGAGCTGTTTTTT. Translating it yields CASSSTLTTGTGELFF. V gene TRBV5-1 combines with J gene TRBJ2-2; tentative D call: TRBD1 (6 bases). This CDR3 is 16 amino acids long. Germline values: CDR1 SGHRS, CDR2 YFSETQ. V was shortened by 5 bases and J by 4 bases, with 18 bases between the two germline ends.

The chain employs TRBV15 and TRBJ2-3; D possibly corresponds to TRBD2 (6 bases). Trimming took 6 bases from V and 2 from J, leaving 18 bases between them. Germline-derived CDR1 and CDR2 are LNHNV and YYDKDF (reference sequence). This CDR3 contains 16 residues. CDR3 amino acids: CATSFLFGGSTDTQYF. For the CDR3, the DNA is TGTGCCACCAGTTTTCTATTCGGGGGTTCCACAGATACGCAGTATTTT.

This chain connects TRBV13 to TRBJ2-3; no firm D call. The CDR3 totals 13 residues. The germline V and J ends were trimmed by 2 bases and 4 bases, with 7 bases remaining between them. Germline loops: CDR1 PRHDT, CDR2 FYEKMQ (reference sequence). The CDR3 nucleotides are TGTGCCAGCAGCTTATTGGCTCCAGATACGCAGTATTTT. It translates to CASSLLAPDTQYF.

This CDR3 is CSVGRRASYGYTF. The CDR3 bases are TGCAGCGTTGGGAGGAGGGCGAGCTATGGCTACACCTTC. The chain is built from TRBV29-1 and TRBJ1-2, with D unclear. CDR3 length: 13 amino acids. V was trimmed by 4 bases and J by 4 bases, leaving 13 bases between them. Looked up from germline, CDR1 is SQVTM and CDR2 is ANQGSEA.

V is TRBV2 and J is TRBJ1-3; D is perhaps TRBD1 (5 bases). This CDR3 region has 14 residues. Trimming cost V 8 bases and J 13 bases, with 24 bases left between them. CDR1 and CDR2 (germline): SNHLY, FYNNEI. The CDR3, as DNA: TGTGCCAGCGGCGTCCAAGGGATAGGGGAAGAAATATATTTT. Protein sequence: CASGVQGIGEEIYF.

The V and J genes are TRBV7-3 and TRBJ2-3; tentative D call: TRBD2 (5 bases). Between the trimmed V and J ends, which lost 4 bases and 9 bases, there was a span of 17 bases. This CDR3 comprises 14 residues. Germline V lookup: CDR1 SGHTA, CDR2 FQGTGA. The CDR3 DNA reads TGTGCCAGCAGCTCGATTGAAGGGCCGGGGACGCAGTATTTT. It is translated as CASSSIEGPGTQYF.

The chain couples TRBV7-2 to TRBJ2-2; TRBD2 agrees at 9 bases. The germline gives CDR1 SGHTA, CDR2 FQGNSA. Trimming took 2 bases from V and 2 from J; bases not matched to a gene: 9. CDR3 length equals 18 residues. The chain's CDR3 is CASSLFIAGVGNTGELFF. In DNA, the CDR3 is TGTGCCAGCAGCTTATTCATAGCGGGGGTCGGCAACACCGGGGAGCTGTTTTTT.

The chain carries TRBV19 and TRBJ1-2; TRBD1 agrees at 7 bases. From germline, CDR1 is LNHDA and CDR2 SQIVND (reference sequence). The CDR3 is made up of 15 amino acids. V gave up 4 bases and J gave up 4 bases; unmatched junction bases: 9. CDR3 region: CASSSRQGGSYGYTF. The CDR3 bases are TGTGCCAGTAGTAGTAGACAGGGTGGCTCCTATGGCTACACCTTC.

The CDR3 DNA reads TGTGCCAGCAGCGCAGGGGGAACTAATTCACCCCTCCACTTT. Translation gives CASSAGGTNSPLHF. This chain links TRBV11-3 with TRBJ1-6; 7 bases align to TRBD1. The CDR3 contains 14 residues. J lost 6 bases, V lost 5 bases, and 4 bases had no gene match. Germline CDR1 is SGHNT and CDR2 is YENEEA.

V and J are TRBV27 and TRBJ2-3; 9 nucleotides agree with TRBD1. J lost 3 bases, V lost 3 bases, and 4 bases had no gene match. The CDR3 extends over 15 amino acids. Germline CDR1 reads MNHEY; CDR2 reads SMNVEV (reference sequence). The CDR3, as DNA: TGTGCCAGCAGTTTCCGGGACAGGGTGACAGATACGCAGTATTTT. Its translation is CASSFRDRVTDTQYF.

V and J are TRBV6-6 and TRBJ2-3; weak D call: TRBD1 (5 bases). This CDR3 is built from 15 residues. Between the trimmed V and J ends, which lost 7 bases and 2 bases, there was a span of 16 bases. Germline CDR1 MNHNY, CDR2 SVGAGI (reference sequence). As DNA, the CDR3 is TGTGCCAGCACTCTCTCAGGGTTAACCACAGATACGCAGTATTTT. Protein: CASTLSGLTTDTQYF.

The V gene is TRBV27, the J gene TRBJ1-5; TRBD1 matches at 12 bases. In germline, CDR1 is MNHEY, CDR2 SMNVEV (reference sequence). This CDR3 region has 16 residues. Trimming took 5 bases from V and 6 from J; bases not matched to a gene: 8. This chain's CDR3 is CASSPLGQGASQPQHF. The CDR3 nucleotides are TGTGCCAGCAGTCCCCTGGGACAGGGGGCATCTCAGCCCCAGCATTTT.

The rearrangement joins TRBV7-3 to TRBJ2-3; TRBD1 matches at 8 bases. The CDR3 is 13 amino acids. The J segment lost 12 bases and the V segment lost 5 bases, leaving 10 bases of the junction unmatched. Germline V gene data show CDR1 as SGHTA and CDR2 as FQGTGA. Here the CDR3 reads CASSLFGQGPQYF. The CDR3 bases are TGTGCCAGCAGCCTTTTTGGACAGGGCCCCCAGTATTTT.

The chain combines TRBV7-2 with TRBJ2-5; maybe TRBD2 (7 bases). From germline, CDR1 is SGHTA and CDR2 FQGNSA. The germline V and J ends were trimmed by 1 base and 0 bases, with 21 bases remaining between them. The CDR3 has 19 amino acids. CDR3 residues: CASSLVGGGGAGYQETQYF. Written as DNA, the CDR3 is TGTGCCAGCAGCTTAGTAGGGGGGGGAGGGGCCGGGTACCAAGAGACCCAGTACTTC. The variable domain in full, with the rest retrieved from reference TRBV7-2 and TRBJ2-5, is GAGVSQSPSNKVTEKGKDVELRCDPISGHTALYWYRQSLGQGLEFLIYFQGNSAPDKSGLPSDRFSAERTGGSVSTLTIQRTQQEDSAVYLCASSLVGGGGAGYQETQYFGPGTRLLVL.

V and J are TRBV11-2 and TRBJ2-7; TRBD1 agrees at 10 bases. V was pared by 3 bases and J by 3 bases, with 2 bases of the junction left unmatched. There are 14 residues in the CDR3. CDR1 and CDR2 (germline): SGHAT, FQNNGV. The CDR3 coding sequence is TGTGCCAGCAGCTTCCGGGACAGGGGCTACGAGCAGTACTTC. Protein: CASSFRDRGYEQYF.

The chain recombines TRBV7-9 with TRBJ2-5; TRBD2 aligns across 10 bases. Germline V gene data show CDR1 as SEHNR and CDR2 as FQNEAQ (reference sequence). V shed 4 bases and J 6 bases; nucleotides not matched to a gene: 8. The CDR3 is 15 amino acids. In nucleotides, the CDR3 is TGTGCCAGCAGCTCCGAGCGGGGGGGCCGTCAGACCCAGTACTTC. Residues: CASSSERGGRQTQYF.

The chain joins TRBV9 to TRBJ2-1, with 13 bases identical to TRBD2. In germline, CDR1 is SGDLS, CDR2 YYNGEE. V shed 4 bases, J shed 5 bases, and the junction held 3 bases outside the gene matches. This CDR3 comprises 15 residues. The CDR3 sequence is CASSHGTSGDNEQFF. Written as DNA, the CDR3 is TGTGCCAGCAGCCACGGGACTAGCGGGGACAATGAGCAGTTCTTC. The variable domain in full, with the rest retrieved from reference TRBV9 and TRBJ2-1, is DSGVTQTPKHLITATGQRVTLRCSPRSGDLSVYWYQQSLDQGLQFLIQYYNGEERAKGNILERFSAQQFPDLHSELNLSSLELGDSALYFCASSHGTSGDNEQFFGPGTRLTVL.

This clone was picked up one time. The chain has TRBV10-3 and TRBJ1-3; 7 bases align to TRBD1. CDR1 and CDR2 from the germline V gene are ENHRY and SYGVKD. The V and J ends lost 6 bases and 3 bases, in that order; junction bases with no gene match: 11. The CDR3 sequence is 16 residues long. For the CDR3, the DNA is TGTGCCATCAGGTCAACAGGGGTTGGCGGTGGAAACACCATATATTTT. It encodes CAIRSTGVGGGNTIYF.

This sequence joins TRBV19 and TRBJ2-2, with D perhaps TRBD2 (6 bases). From germline, CDR1 is LNHDA and CDR2 SQIVND (reference sequence). Trimming shortened V by 3 bases and J by 0 bases, and 11 bases separated the two germline ends. CDR3 size: 16 residues. The CDR3 spells CASSIGGGANTGELFF. Here the CDR3 DNA reads TGTGCCAGTAGTATCGGAGGAGGGGCGAACACCGGGGAGCTGTTTTTT.

The chain recombines TRBV7-9 with TRBJ2-7; D possibly corresponds to TRBD2 (6 bases). Germline V gene lookup returns CDR1 SEHNR and CDR2 FQNEAQ (reference sequence). The CDR3 has 16 amino acids. V gave up 1 base and J gave up 1 base, with 14 bases separating them. CDR3 protein: CASSLVGGGGSYEQYV. In DNA form, the CDR3 reads TGTGCCAGCAGCTTAGTTGGCGGCGGAGGGTCCTACGAGCAGTACGTC.

This chain joins TRBV20-1 and TRBJ2-1, with D possibly being TRBD2 (6 bases). V gave up 3 bases and J gave up 11 bases, with 8 bases separating them. The CDR3 is made up of 10 amino acids. Germline-derived CDR1 and CDR2 are DFQATT and SNEGSKA (reference sequence). The CDR3 spells CSASGGQQFF. DNA of the CDR3: TGCAGTGCTAGCGGGGGACAGCAGTTCTTC.

The V gene is TRBV11-2, the J gene TRBJ2-2; TRBD2 matches 9 bases. The CDR3 covers 16 residues. The V gene end was trimmed by 7 bases and the J gene end by 7 bases; junction bases not matched to a gene: 13. Looked up from germline, CDR1 is SGHAT and CDR2 is FQNNGV. The CDR3 protein is CASTTRGGGVNGELFF. The CDR3 nucleotides are TGTGCCAGCACCACAAGGGGCGGGGGGGTTAACGGGGAGCTGTTTTTT.